This is a list of T cell receptor beta chains from one sample in a study of beta chain features in type 1 diabetes. This table comes from immunoSEQ multiplex PCR, and its TCRdb copy is limited to in-frame clones, with some not included. Found here are 200,000 to 300,000 clones, 25% to 30% of them singletons; the top ten hold approximately 4%. The sample consisted of central memory CD4+ T cells from blood. The receptors derive from a man under 40 in good health. Each CDR3 is given with its conserved first and last residue. D genes are given only for firm matches. Where a row states a size, it is once, few, many or the class of an expanded clone; other rows omit it.

CDR3aa,CDR3nt,d_gene,v_gene,abundance,j_gene
CASRKTGNTEAFF,TGTGCCAGCAGGAAGACAGGGAACACTGAAGCTTTCTTT,.,TRBV6-5,.,TRBJ1-1
CAWSGGQGAGGNQPQHF,TGTGCCTGGAGTGGGGGACAGGGGGCCGGCGGCAATCAGCCCCAGCATTTT,TRBD1,TRBV30,few,TRBJ1-5
CASSLTVEKLFF,TGTGCCAGCAGTCTTACGGTGGAAAAACTGTTTTTT,.,TRBV2,few,TRBJ1-4
CASRGQSNTGELFF,TGTGCCAGCAGGGGACAGTCGAACACCGGGGAGCTGTTTTTT,TRBD1,TRBV9,many,TRBJ2-2
CASSPIAGTYNEQFF,TGCGCCAGCAGCCCTATAGCGGGCACTTACAATGAGCAGTTCTTC,TRBD2,TRBV5-1,few,TRBJ2-1
CAWSTQASYEQYF,TGTGCCTGGAGTACACAAGCCTCCTACGAGCAGTACTTC,.,TRBV30,few,TRBJ2-7
CASSARTGGRTGELFF,TGTGCCAGCAGCGCCCGGACAGGGGGCAGAACCGGGGAGCTGTTTTTT,TRBD1,TRBV7-2,few,TRBJ2-2
CASSQDWYEQFF,TGTGCCAGCAGCCAAGATTGGTACGAGCAGTTCTTC,.,TRBV14,.,TRBJ2-1
CASSPRDRVSYEQYF,TGTGCCAGCTCACCGAGGGACAGGGTCTCCTACGAGCAGTACTTC,TRBD1,TRBV18,.,TRBJ2-7
CSFLPSGQGILFF,TGCAGCTTCCTCCCTTCGGGACAGGGTATTTTGTTCTTC,TRBD1,TRBV29-1,.,TRBJ2-1
CASSRGLTSYEQYF,TGTGCCAGCTCACGGGGACTGACCTCCTACGAGCAGTACTTC,.,TRBV18,few,TRBJ2-7
CARGGQGYEQYF,TGTGCCAGGGGGGGGCAAGGCTACGAGCAGTACTTC,.,TRBV2,.,TRBJ2-7
CASSERGVADTQYF,TGTGCCAGCAGCGAACGAGGAGTGGCAGATACGCAGTATTTT,.,TRBV9,few,TRBJ2-3
CASSLAETGPYEQYF,TGTGCCAGCAGCTTAGCTGAGACAGGGCCCTACGAGCAGTACTTC,TRBD1,TRBV7-8,.,TRBJ2-7
CASSEDIYEQYF,TGTGCCAGCAGTGAGGACATCTACGAGCAGTACTTC,.,TRBV6-1,few,TRBJ2-7
CSVAQRGVENEQFF,TGCAGCGTTGCCCAGCGGGGGGTTGAAAATGAGCAGTTCTTC,TRBD2,TRBV29-1,few,TRBJ2-1
CASSLAAGQGAGELFF,TGTGCCAGCAGCTTAGCGGCGGGACAGGGGGCTGGGGAGCTGTTTTTT,TRBD1,TRBV7-6,few,TRBJ2-2
CASSLDEGAGTDTQYF,TGTGCCAGCAGCTTAGACGAGGGGGCCGGAACAGATACGCAGTATTTT,TRBD1,TRBV7-2,.,TRBJ2-3
CASSLSDRATYEQYF,TGTGCCAGCAGCCTTTCGGACAGGGCTACATACGAGCAGTACTTC,TRBD1,TRBV9,.,TRBJ2-7
CSVEGLAGWGSSYNEQFF,TGCAGCGTTGAAGGATTAGCGGGATGGGGAAGCTCCTACAATGAGCAGTTCTTC,TRBD2,TRBV29-1,few,TRBJ2-1
CASSSVAPGTQYF,TGTGCCAGCAGCTCTGTGGCGCCTGGGACCCAGTACTTC,.,TRBV7-9,.,TRBJ2-5
CASSLRRGYTEAFF,TGTGCCAGCAGCCTGAGGAGGGGGTACACTGAAGCTTTCTTT,.,TRBV7-9,.,TRBJ1-1
CASSLRDRYEQYF,TGTGCCAGCAGCCTCCGGGACCGTTACGAGCAGTACTTC,.,TRBV11-2,.,TRBJ2-7
CASTDHNEQFF,TGCGCCAGCACGGACCACAATGAGCAGTTCTTC,.,TRBV5-1,.,TRBJ2-1
CASRGQGRLSNEQFF,TGTGCCAGCAGAGGACAGGGGCGCCTTTCCAATGAGCAGTTCTTC,TRBD1,TRBV2,.,TRBJ2-1
CSVRGTSTDTQYF,TGCAGCGTACGGGGAACTAGCACAGATACGCAGTATTTT,.,TRBV29-1,medium-sized,TRBJ2-3
CAISELSEAYEQYF,TGTGCCATCAGTGAGTTGAGCGAGGCCTACGAGCAGTACTTC,.,TRBV10-3,few,TRBJ2-7
CASSSLKGIQYF,TGTGCCAGCAGCTCCCTAAAGGGGATCCAGTACTTC,.,TRBV7-9,few,TRBJ2-5
CASKQNTEAFF,TGTGCCAGCAAACAGAACACTGAAGCTTTCTTT,.,TRBV25-1,many,TRBJ1-1
CASSQGPSGGAYEQYF,TGCGCCAGCAGCCAAGGTCCCAGCGGAGGGGCCTACGAGCAGTACTTC,.,TRBV4-3,.,TRBJ2-7
CASSFFGLNTEAFF,TGTGCCAGCAGCTTTTTTGGGTTGAACACTGAAGCTTTCTTT,.,TRBV7-2,.,TRBJ1-1
CASSLYANTGELFF,TGTGCCAGCAGCTTGTATGCGAACACCGGGGAGCTGTTTTTT,.,TRBV9,few,TRBJ2-2
CASSRDRRGRQPQHF,TGTGCCAGCAGTCGGGACAGGAGGGGGAGGCAGCCCCAGCATTTT,TRBD1,TRBV6-6,few,TRBJ1-5
CATSFRGPNSPLHF,TGTGCCACCTCGTTCCGGGGTCCTAATTCACCCCTCCACTTT,.,TRBV6-1,.,TRBJ1-6
CASSLLVSPGELFF,TGTGCCAGCAGCTTACTAGTCTCCCCCGGGGAGCTGTTTTTT,.,TRBV7-2,few,TRBJ2-2
CASSVGDSRTGELFF,TGTGCCAGCAGCGTGGGGGACAGCCGCACCGGGGAGCTGTTTTTT,TRBD1,TRBV9,.,TRBJ2-2
CASGTGEKDTQYF,TGTGCCAGCGGGACAGGGGAGAAAGATACGCAGTATTTT,TRBD1,TRBV7-2,.,TRBJ2-3
CSVSDRDQETQYF,TGCAGCGTTTCGGACAGGGACCAAGAGACCCAGTACTTC,TRBD1,TRBV29-1,few,TRBJ2-5
CASSQSGVVDTQYF,TGCGCCAGCAGCCAATCGGGAGTCGTGGATACGCAGTATTTT,.,TRBV4-3,many,TRBJ2-3
CASSPGQPQETQYF,TGTGCCAGCTCACCAGGGCAGCCCCAAGAGACCCAGTACTTC,.,TRBV18,.,TRBJ2-5
CAWSVRVDEQFF,TGTGCCTGGAGTGTCAGGGTGGATGAGCAGTTCTTC,.,TRBV30,few,TRBJ2-1
CASSGGLAGGRYQETQYF,TGTGCCAGCAGCGGGGGACTAGCGGGGGGCCGGTACCAAGAGACCCAGTACTTC,TRBD2,TRBV5-4,once,TRBJ2-5
CAWSKMAIEGELFF,TGTGCCTGGAGTAAGATGGCTATAGAAGGGGAGCTGTTTTTT,.,TRBV30,.,TRBJ2-2
CASSFSGISYEQYF,TGTGCCAGCAGCTTTAGCGGTATCTCCTACGAGCAGTACTTC,.,TRBV5-6,few,TRBJ2-7